Shown below are 9 T cell receptor beta chains from a single sample sequenced in a study of identical twins. TCRdb re-analysed the 5' RACE reads in MiXCR, keeping a single row per CDR3 protein. This repertoire shows roughly 540,000 distinct CDR3 sequences, 22% found once; its top ten account for roughly 0.9%. Separately, the same data were catalogued under a study of T cells expressing NK-cell markers.

Sequenced sample: CD4+ T cells sorted from blood. Receptors were obtained from a young woman in good health.

V is TRBV15 and J is TRBJ2-4, with a tentative D call TRBD1 (6 bases). Germline CDR1 LNHNV, CDR2 YYDKDF (reference sequence). The CDR3 has 17 amino acids. V dropped 1 base and J dropped 4 bases, with 17 bases sitting between them. The CDR3 sequence is CATSRGFGGAPKNIQYF. CDR3 in DNA: TGTGCCACCAGCAGAGGATTTGGGGGCGCCCCAAAAAACATTCAGTACTTC.

Remarks on this clonotype: The junction differs from germline at one of its ends, possibly a read error. This chain uses TRBV20-1 with TRBJ2-3, with D tentatively TRBD2 (6 bases). The CDR3 length is 17 residues. The V gene's germline CDR1 is DFQATT and CDR2 SNEGSKA (reference sequence). The CDR3 DNA sequence: TGCTGTGCTAGATCCGACGGGGGAGGAGACGGCACAGATACGCAGTATTTT. Translated, it gives CCARSDGGGDGTDTQYF.

This chain joins TRBV7-2 and TRBJ2-1; TRBD1 matches at 11 bases. V lost 4 bases and J lost 8; bases outside the gene matches: 7. Germline lookup yields CDR1 SGHTA and CDR2 FQGNSA. This CDR3 spans 15 amino acids. This CDR3 reads CASSSGTGGYHEQFF. Written as DNA, the CDR3 is TGTGCCAGCAGCTCCGGGACAGGGGGGTATCATGAGCAGTTCTTC.

The chain combines TRBV20-1 with TRBJ2-1; D is unclear. CDR1 is DFQATT and CDR2 is SNEGSKA in the germline V gene (reference sequence). Trimming took off 0 bases at V and 10 bases at J, with 7 bases between the two ends. This CDR3 spans 11 amino acids. The CDR3 nucleotides are TGCAGTGCTAGAGATTGGGGAGAGCAGTTCTTC. Translated, it gives CSARDWGEQFF.

This rearrangement joins TRBV5-1 to TRBJ2-1; D remains unclear. The CDR3 runs 11 residues. Trimming removed 5 bases from V and 10 bases from J, with 10 bases in between. Germline V lookup: CDR1 SGHRS, CDR2 YFSETQ. This chain's CDR3 is CASRSRAEQFF. CDR3 nucleotide sequence: TGCGCCAGCAGGAGTAGAGCGGAGCAGTTCTTC.

V usage is TRBV7-9 and J usage is TRBJ2-5, with D hard to call. V was clipped by 5 bases and J by 4 bases, with 14 bases between them. This CDR3 contains 14 residues. Per germline, CDR1 SEHNR and CDR2 FQNEAQ (reference sequence). CDR3 protein: CASSPRRSGETQYF. The CDR3 DNA follows: TGTGCCAGCAGCCCGCGTAGGTCGGGAGAGACCCAGTACTTC.

This chain connects TRBV7-9 to TRBJ2-7; no reliable D call. Germline CDR1 is SEHNR and CDR2 is FQNEAQ (reference sequence). The CDR3 sequence is 12 residues long. Trimming shortened V by 2 bases and J by 4 bases, and 6 bases separated the two germline ends. CDR3 region: CASSLTIYEQYF. Here the CDR3 DNA reads TGTGCCAGCAGCTTAACCATTTACGAGCAGTACTTC.

In nucleotides, the CDR3 is TGTGCCAGCAGCCAAGTGGGGACAGGGGCGGATACGCAGTATTTT. As protein: CASSQVGTGADTQYF. V gene TRBV3-1 combines with J gene TRBJ2-3; 10 positions match TRBD1. Germline CDR1 and CDR2: LGHDT and YNNKEL (reference sequence). The CDR3 is 15 residues long. With 1 base clipped from V and 6 bases from J, the junction kept 4 bases outside the gene matches.

On this clonotype: A much larger clone sits a single nucleotide away, making a read error possible. The V and J genes are TRBV12-5 and TRBJ2-3; no firm D call. The CDR3 totals 18 residues. Germline lookup yields CDR1 LGHNT and CDR2 FRNRAP. Here the CDR3 DNA reads TGTGTTAGTGGTTTGATTCAGGACGGTCGGGTTAGCACAGATACGCAGTATTTT. The encoded protein is CVSGLIQDGRVSTDTQYF.